Below are 21 T cell receptor beta chains sequenced from a single sample in a study of blood T cell repertoires in COVID-19. Assay used: immunoSEQ multiplex PCR; TCRdb lists only in-frame clones, some missing. The sample carries some 160,000 clones, about 80% recorded once. Specimen: peripheral blood. Every receptor here comes from a man between 65 and 85 years old with active or convalescent COVID-19.

V usage is TRBV19 and J usage is TRBJ1-2; tentatively, D is TRBD1 (6 bases). The CDR3 length is 17 residues. Germline lookup yields CDR1 LNHDA and CDR2 SQIVND (reference sequence). The ends were cut back, 4 bases at V and 4 bases at J, with 22 bases in the middle. For the CDR3, the DNA is TGTGCCAGTAGTACTGGGACACCACGGTCCATCGGCTATGGCTACACCTTC. Translating it yields CASSTGTPRSIGYGYTF.

The CDR3 sequence: CASSPRGTSPEQYF. The CDR3 nucleotides are TGCGCCAGCAGCCCCCGCGGGACTAGTCCCGAGCAGTACTTC. V and J are TRBV4-3 and TRBJ2-7, with 8 bases fitting TRBD2. The CDR3 sequence is 14 residues long. CDR1 and CDR2 from the germline V gene are LGHNA and YSLEER. The junction had 8 bases not matched to a gene; V was cut back by 4 bases and J by 6 bases.

The V and J genes are TRBV7-9 and TRBJ2-1; 9 bases agree with TRBD1. V lost 2 bases to trimming and J lost 7 bases; unmatched junction nucleotides: 3. The CDR3 loop spans 14 amino acids. Germline-derived CDR1 and CDR2 are SEHNR and FQNEAQ (reference sequence). For the CDR3, the DNA is TGTGCCAGCAGCTTACGACAGGGGGGTAATGAGCAGTTCTTC. It encodes CASSLRQGGNEQFF.

As for this clone: This CDR3 is also generated by other DNA sequences in the sample. This chain joins TRBV5-4 and TRBJ1-1, with a weak D call TRBD1 (5 bases). This CDR3 region has 13 residues. Germline V gene lookup returns CDR1 SGHNT and CDR2 YYREEE (reference sequence). V dropped 4 bases and J dropped 1 base, with 8 bases sitting between them. The CDR3 is CASSLDRNTEAFF. The CDR3 coding sequence is TGTGCCAGCAGCCTAGACAGGAACACTGAAGCTTTCTTT.

In this sample, this clone turned up a few times. The chain employs TRBV19 and TRBJ1-1, with D possibly matching TRBD1 (5 bases). The V gene's germline CDR1 is LNHDA and CDR2 SQIVND (reference sequence). The CDR3 loop spans 13 amino acids. Trimming removed 3 bases at V and 3 bases at J, with 8 bases between. CDR3 bases: TGTGCCAGTAGTATTAACAGGTACACTGAAGCTTTCTTT. This encodes CASSINRYTEAFF.

CDR3 sequence reads: CAWSPDSSYEQYF. CDR3 DNA sequence: TGTGCCTGGAGCCCCGACAGCTCCTACGAGCAGTACTTC. This chain joins TRBV30 and TRBJ2-7; possible D gene TRBD1, 5 bases. Trimming took 3 bases from V and 0 from J, leaving 9 bases between them. The CDR3 has 13 amino acids. Germline CDR1 GTSNPN, CDR2 SVGIG (reference sequence).

The chain is built from TRBV7-8 and TRBJ2-7, with D possibly matching TRBD1 (6 bases). V was trimmed by 5 bases and J by 0 bases, leaving 17 bases between them. Per germline, CDR1 SGHVS and CDR2 FQNEAQ. CDR3 length: 16 residues. The CDR3 here is CASSHPPGHFSYEQYF. The CDR3 DNA reads TGTGCCAGCAGCCACCCGCCGGGACATTTCTCCTACGAGCAGTACTTC.

The chain carries TRBV5-1 and TRBJ1-3, with a tentative D call TRBD1 (5 bases). The CDR3 totals 16 residues. Trimming removed 0 bases from V and 0 bases from J, with 10 bases in between. Germline assignment: CDR1 SGHRS and CDR2 YFSETQ. DNA of the CDR3: TGCGCCAGCAGCTTGGGACAGCCCTTCTCTGGAAACACCATATATTTT. Its translation: CASSLGQPFSGNTIYF.

The genes are TRBV27 and TRBJ2-5; 9 nucleotides align to TRBD2. The V gene's germline CDR1 is MNHEY and CDR2 SMNVEV (reference sequence). This CDR3 is 16 amino acids long. The V and J ends lost 5 bases and 2 bases, in that order; junction bases with no gene match: 9. The CDR3 DNA reads as TGTGCCAGCAGTCTCGGGACTAGCCGCACTCAAGAGACCCAGTACTTC. Amino acids: CASSLGTSRTQETQYF.

The chain's CDR3 is CASSLAGKGNTGELFF. The CDR3 nucleotides are TGTGCCAGCAGCCTAGCGGGGAAGGGAAACACCGGGGAGCTGTTTTTT. The V and J genes are TRBV11-2 and TRBJ2-2; TRBD2 aligns across 9 bases. After removal of 5 bases from V and 2 bases from J, the junction contained 6 bases not matched to a gene. Germline-derived CDR1 and CDR2 are SGHAT and FQNNGV. CDR3 length equals 16 residues.

Turning to this clone: Germline is not matched at one junction end, which may reflect a read error. The chain combines TRBV7-9 with TRBJ2-7, with TRBD2 as a possible D gene (6 bases). The CDR3 extends over 12 amino acids. Germline CDR1 is SEHNR and CDR2 is FQNEAQ (reference sequence). This CDR3 is CASSLGSEGTTF. DNA of the CDR3: TGTGCCAGCAGCTTAGGGTCGGAGGGGACCACCTTC.

V and J are TRBV4-1 and TRBJ2-3; D is ambiguous. The V gene's germline CDR1 is MGHRA and CDR2 YSYEKL. Trimming stripped 0 bases from V and 3 bases from J, with 10 bases between. The CDR3 has 15 residues. The CDR3 loop is CASSQDVHLTDTQYF. The CDR3 nucleotides read TGCGCCAGCAGCCAAGATGTCCATTTGACAGATACGCAGTATTTT.

The chain has TRBV24-1 and TRBJ2-3; TRBD2 agrees at 8 bases. Germline trimming cut 5 bases from V and 4 bases from J; bases unmatched to any gene: 7. Germline V gene sequence: CDR1 KGHDR, CDR2 SFDVKD. This CDR3 comprises 15 residues. Here the CDR3 DNA reads TGTGCCACCAGTGGGTATAGCGGGGAAGCAGATACGCAGTATTTT. Translation gives CATSGYSGEADTQYF.

This rearrangement joins TRBV5-6 to TRBJ2-3; D is perhaps TRBD2 (6 bases). This CDR3 is 15 amino acids long. Germline loops: CDR1 SGHDT, CDR2 YYEEEE. Trimming stripped 0 bases from V and 5 bases from J, with 13 bases between. The CDR3 sequence: CASSLVGGAGDTQYF. CDR3 DNA: TGTGCCAGCAGCTTGGTCGGAGGGGCTGGAGATACGCAGTATTTT.

V gene TRBV7-2 combines with J gene TRBJ2-7; 8 bases map to TRBD2. The CDR3 is 14 amino acids. The junction had 7 bases not matched to a gene; V was cut back by 5 bases and J by 4 bases. CDR1 SGHTA and CDR2 FQGNSA come from the germline V gene. CDR3 protein: CASSPGGTAYEQYF. In DNA form, the CDR3 reads TGTGCCAGCAGCCCGGGGGGGACGGCTTACGAGCAGTACTTC.

This chain joins TRBV18 and TRBJ2-7; D is perhaps TRBD1 (5 bases). The CDR3 consists of 13 residues. V was clipped by 3 bases and J by 5 bases, with 11 bases between them. The germline CDR1 and CDR2 sequences are KGHSH and LQKENI. The CDR3 region is CASSPSQGHEQYF. The CDR3 DNA sequence: TGTGCCAGCTCACCGTCCCAGGGCCACGAGCAGTACTTC.

The gene calls are TRBV6-5 and TRBJ1-1; D might be TRBD1 (6 bases). This CDR3 spans 14 amino acids. Germline V gene data show CDR1 as MNHEY and CDR2 as SVGAGI. V was shortened by 7 bases and J by 2 bases, with 14 bases between the two germline ends. CDR3 in amino acids: CASTPGQPNTEAFF. The CDR3 nucleotides read TGTGCCAGCACCCCGGGACAACCAAACACTGAAGCTTTCTTT.

The chain couples TRBV5-8 to TRBJ1-1, with 7 bases lining up with TRBD1. The CDR3 is made up of 15 amino acids. Germline V CDR1 and CDR2: SGHTS, YDEGEE. The V segment lost 5 bases and the J segment 0 bases; nucleotides outside the gene matches: 7. The CDR3 sequence: CASRTGTAMNTEAFF. CDR3 DNA: TGTGCCAGCAGAACCGGGACAGCTATGAACACTGAAGCTTTCTTT.

The V call is TRBV6-5, the J call TRBJ1-6; tentative D call: TRBD1 (6 bases). This CDR3 region has 15 residues. Germline V gene sequence: CDR1 MNHEY, CDR2 SVGAGI. V was trimmed by 6 bases and J by 8 bases, leaving 17 bases between them. This CDR3 reads CASSRGQGGYSPLHF. The DNA for the CDR3 is TGTGCCAGCAGCCGTGGACAAGGGGGATATTCACCCCTCCACTTT.

This clone came up once. V usage is TRBV19 and J usage is TRBJ1-2; tentative D call: TRBD1 (5 bases). CDR1 is LNHDA and CDR2 is SQIVND in the germline V gene (reference sequence). V was cut by 4 bases and J by 7 bases, with 13 bases left in between. This CDR3 is 13 amino acids long. CDR3 sequence (DNA): TGTGCCAGTAGTACTACAGGAATCCCTGGCTACACCTTC. It is translated as CASSTTGIPGYTF.

This clone showed up just once. CDR3 sequence: CASSFRQGANSPLHF. Written as DNA, the CDR3 is TGTGCCAGCAGCTTCAGGCAGGGGGCGAATTCACCCCTCCACTTT. This chain links TRBV7-9 with TRBJ1-6; 8 bases agree with TRBD1. Trimming took 3 bases from V and 7 from J; bases not matched to a gene: 5. Germline assignment: CDR1 SEHNR and CDR2 FQNEAQ (reference sequence). The CDR3 extends over 15 amino acids.